The present entry profiles one T cell receptor beta chain with its context. Its antigen is as yet unknown. The sample is drawn from a study of glioma-infiltrating T cells after dendritic cell vaccination. Study in general: Patients had newly diagnosed or recurrent glioblastoma and received dendritic cell vaccines. Study outcomes and limitations: No direct clonality-survival link was found; a diverse polyclonal response may matter.

Documented time point: after dendritic cell vaccination, including at tumor progression/relapse. Isocitrate dehydrogenase mutation was absent in all glioblastoma patients. Before vaccination, two weeks after the third vaccination, and at progression, PBMC were collected. The repertoire was sequenced with immunoSEQ multiplex PCR; TCRdb's copy has only in-frame clones and lacks some. The sample lists 91,000 or so clones, around 80% occurring once. Sequencing used blood, obtained after dendritic cell vaccination. The clonotype comes from a human donor with glioblastoma.

CDR3 in amino acids: CASSYRLGAMVEQFF. The CDR3 bases are TGTGCCAGCAGCTACAGATTGGGGGCTATGGTGGAGCAGTTCTTC. The chain carries TRBV7-2 and TRBJ2-1; D is possibly TRBD1 (6 bases). This CDR3 has 15 residues. The germline V and J ends were trimmed by 4 bases and 10 bases, with 20 bases remaining between them. Germline V gene data show CDR1 as SGHTA and CDR2 as FQGNSA.